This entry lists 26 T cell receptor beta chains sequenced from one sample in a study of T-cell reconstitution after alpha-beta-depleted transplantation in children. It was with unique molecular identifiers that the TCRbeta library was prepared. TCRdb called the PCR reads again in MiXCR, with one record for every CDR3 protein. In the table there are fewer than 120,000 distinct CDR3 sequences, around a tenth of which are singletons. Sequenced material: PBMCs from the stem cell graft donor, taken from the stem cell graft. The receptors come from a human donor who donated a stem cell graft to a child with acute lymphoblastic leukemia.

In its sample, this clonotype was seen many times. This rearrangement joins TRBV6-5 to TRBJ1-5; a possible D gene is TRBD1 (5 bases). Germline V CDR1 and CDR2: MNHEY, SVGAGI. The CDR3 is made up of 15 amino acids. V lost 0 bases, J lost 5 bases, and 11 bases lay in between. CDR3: CASSYSGDPHQPQHF. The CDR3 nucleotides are TGTGCCAGCAGTTACTCCGGGGACCCCCATCAGCCCCAGCATTTT.

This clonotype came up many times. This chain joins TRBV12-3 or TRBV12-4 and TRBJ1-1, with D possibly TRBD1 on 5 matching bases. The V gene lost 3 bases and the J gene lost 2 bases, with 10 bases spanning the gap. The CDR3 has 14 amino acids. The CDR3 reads CASSFLRGNTEAFF. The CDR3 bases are TGTGCCAGCAGTTTTCTGAGGGGAAACACTGAAGCTTTCTTT.

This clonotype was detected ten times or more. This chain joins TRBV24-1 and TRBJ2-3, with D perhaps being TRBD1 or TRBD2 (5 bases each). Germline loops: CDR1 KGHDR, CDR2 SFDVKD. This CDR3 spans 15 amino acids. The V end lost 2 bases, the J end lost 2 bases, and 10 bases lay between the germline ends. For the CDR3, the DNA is TGTGCCACCAGTGATTCGGGACCCTACACAGATACGCAGTATTTT. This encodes CATSDSGPYTDTQYF.

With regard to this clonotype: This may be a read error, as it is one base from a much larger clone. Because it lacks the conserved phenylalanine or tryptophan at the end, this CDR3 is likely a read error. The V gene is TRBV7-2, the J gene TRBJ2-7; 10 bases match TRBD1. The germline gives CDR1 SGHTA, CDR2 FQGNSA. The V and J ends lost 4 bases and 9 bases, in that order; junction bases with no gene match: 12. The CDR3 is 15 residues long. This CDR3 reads CASSSSGQGFQWQYL. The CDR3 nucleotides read TGTGCCAGCAGCTCCTCGGGACAGGGGTTTCAATGGCAGTACTTG.

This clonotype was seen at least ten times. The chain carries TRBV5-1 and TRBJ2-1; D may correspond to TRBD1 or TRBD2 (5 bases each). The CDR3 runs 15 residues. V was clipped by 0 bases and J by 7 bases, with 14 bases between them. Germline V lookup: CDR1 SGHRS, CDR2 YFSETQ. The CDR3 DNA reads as TGCGCCAGCAGCTTGGAAGCTTACGGGGCTAATGAGCAGTTCTTC. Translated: CASSLEAYGANEQFF.

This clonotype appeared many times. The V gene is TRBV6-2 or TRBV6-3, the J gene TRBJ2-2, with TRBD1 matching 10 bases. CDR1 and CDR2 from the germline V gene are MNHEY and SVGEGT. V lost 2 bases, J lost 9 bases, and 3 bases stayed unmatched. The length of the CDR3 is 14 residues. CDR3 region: CASSYGTGVRELFF. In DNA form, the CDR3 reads TGTGCCAGCAGTTACGGGACAGGGGTGAGGGAGCTGTTTTTT.

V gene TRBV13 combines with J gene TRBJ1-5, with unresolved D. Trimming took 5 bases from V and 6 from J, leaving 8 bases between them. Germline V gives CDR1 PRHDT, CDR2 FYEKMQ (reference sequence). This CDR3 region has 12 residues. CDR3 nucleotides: TGTGCCAGCAGCCGCGGAATTCAGCCCCAGCATTTT. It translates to CASSRGIQPQHF. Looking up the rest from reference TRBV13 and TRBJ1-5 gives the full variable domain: AAGVIQSPRHLIKEKRETATLKCYPIPRHDTVYWYQQGPGQDPQFLISFYEKMQSDKGSIPDRFSAQQFSDYHSELNMSSLELGDSALYFCASSRGIQPQHFGDGTRLSIL.

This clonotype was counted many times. This CDR3 is CASNGGFPQPQHF. DNA of the CDR3: TGTGCCAGCAACGGGGGATTCCCTCAGCCCCAGCATTTT. The genes are TRBV7-2 and TRBJ1-5, with D possibly being TRBD1 (5 bases). V was trimmed by 7 bases and J by 6 bases, leaving 13 bases between them. The CDR3 length is 13 residues. Germline V CDR1 and CDR2: SGHTA, FQGNSA.

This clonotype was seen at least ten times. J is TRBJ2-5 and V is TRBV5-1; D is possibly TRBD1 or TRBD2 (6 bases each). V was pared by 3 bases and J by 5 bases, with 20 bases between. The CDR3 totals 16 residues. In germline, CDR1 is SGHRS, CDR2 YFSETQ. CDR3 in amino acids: CASSSLSTGGGETQYF. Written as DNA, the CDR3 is TGCGCCAGCAGCTCGCTATCGACAGGTGGGGGGGAGACCCAGTACTTC.

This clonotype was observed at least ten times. The CDR3, as DNA: TGTGCCAGCAGCTCCGGGACTAGCGGGGGCCCACCCCCCGAGACCCAGTACTTC. It specifies CASSSGTSGGPPPETQYF. The rearrangement uses TRBV12-3 or TRBV12-4 and TRBJ2-5, with 14 bases fitting TRBD2. J gave up 5 bases and V 6 bases, and 14 bases lay outside the gene matches. The CDR3 runs 18 residues.

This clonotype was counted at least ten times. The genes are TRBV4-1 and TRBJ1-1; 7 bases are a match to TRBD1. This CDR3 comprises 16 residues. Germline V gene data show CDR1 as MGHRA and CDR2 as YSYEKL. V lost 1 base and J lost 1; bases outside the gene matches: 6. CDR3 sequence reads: CASSQGPRQGNTEAFF. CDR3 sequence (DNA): TGCGCCAGCAGCCAAGGGCCGAGACAGGGGAACACTGAAGCTTTCTTT.

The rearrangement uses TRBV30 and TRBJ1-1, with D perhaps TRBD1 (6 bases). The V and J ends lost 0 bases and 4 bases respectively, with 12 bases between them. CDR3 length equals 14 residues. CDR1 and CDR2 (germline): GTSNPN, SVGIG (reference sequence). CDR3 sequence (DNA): TGTGCCTGGAGTGTTCCGGGGGCACGCACTGAAGCTTTCTTT. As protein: CAWSVPGARTEAFF.

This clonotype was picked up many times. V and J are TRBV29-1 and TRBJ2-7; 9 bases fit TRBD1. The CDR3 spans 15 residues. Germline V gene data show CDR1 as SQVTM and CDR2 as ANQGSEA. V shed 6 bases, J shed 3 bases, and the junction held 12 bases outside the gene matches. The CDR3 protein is CSVGRTGAYNYEQYF. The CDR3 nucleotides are TGCAGCGTGGGTAGGACAGGGGCCTACAACTACGAGCAGTACTTC.

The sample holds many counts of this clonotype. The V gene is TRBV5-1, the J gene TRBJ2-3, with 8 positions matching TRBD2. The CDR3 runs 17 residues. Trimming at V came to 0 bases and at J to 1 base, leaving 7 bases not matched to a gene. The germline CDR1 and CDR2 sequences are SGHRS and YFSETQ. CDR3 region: CASSLAGREGRTDTQYF. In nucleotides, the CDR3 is TGCGCCAGCAGCTTGGCCGGTCGGGAGGGCCGCACAGATACGCAGTATTTT.

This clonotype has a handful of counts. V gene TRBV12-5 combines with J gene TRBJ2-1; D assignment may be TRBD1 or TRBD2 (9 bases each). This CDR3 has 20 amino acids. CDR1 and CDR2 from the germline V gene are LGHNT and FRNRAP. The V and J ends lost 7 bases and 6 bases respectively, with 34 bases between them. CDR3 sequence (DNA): TGTGCTAGTGTCCTCTGGGGGACAGGGAACATAGCGGGAGTTCCCAATGAGCAGTTCTTC. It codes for CASVLWGTGNIAGVPNEQFF.

This CDR3 reads CASSFRGSTTNEKLFF. DNA of the CDR3: TGTGCCAGCAGCTTCCGGGGGTCAACAACTAATGAAAAACTGTTTTTT. This rearrangement joins TRBV9 to TRBJ1-4; D may be TRBD1 (5 bases). This CDR3 contains 16 residues. CDR1 and CDR2 (germline): SGDLS, YYNGEE. Between the trimmed V and J ends, which lost 4 bases and 0 bases, there was a span of 13 bases.

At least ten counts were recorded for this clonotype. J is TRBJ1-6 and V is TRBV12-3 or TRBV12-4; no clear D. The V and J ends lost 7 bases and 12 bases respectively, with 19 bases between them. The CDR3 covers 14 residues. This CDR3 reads CASTRSDGLRPLHF. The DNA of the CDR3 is TGTGCCAGCACCCGGTCAGACGGTTTAAGACCCCTCCACTTT.

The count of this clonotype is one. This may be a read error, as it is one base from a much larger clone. CDR3 sequence: CGVVGLAGNEQYF. As DNA, the CDR3 is TGCGGCGTTGTGGGACTAGCGGGTAACGAGCAGTACTTC. The chain uses TRBV29-1 and TRBJ2-7; 12 bases align to TRBD2. CDR1 SQVTM and CDR2 ANQGSEA come from the germline V gene. This CDR3 contains 13 residues.

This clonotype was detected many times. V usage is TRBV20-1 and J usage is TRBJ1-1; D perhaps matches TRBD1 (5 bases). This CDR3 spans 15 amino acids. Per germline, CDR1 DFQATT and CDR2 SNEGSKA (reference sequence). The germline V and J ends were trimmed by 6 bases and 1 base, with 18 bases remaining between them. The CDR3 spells CSATIVAQANTEAFF. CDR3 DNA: TGCAGTGCCACCATAGTAGCACAGGCGAACACTGAAGCTTTCTTT.

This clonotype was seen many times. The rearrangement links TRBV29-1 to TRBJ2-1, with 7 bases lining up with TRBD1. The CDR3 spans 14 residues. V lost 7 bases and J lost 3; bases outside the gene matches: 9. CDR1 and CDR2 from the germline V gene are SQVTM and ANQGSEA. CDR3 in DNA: TGCAGCGCCGAAGGGGACAGATACTACAATGAGCAGTTCTTC. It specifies CSAEGDRYYNEQFF.

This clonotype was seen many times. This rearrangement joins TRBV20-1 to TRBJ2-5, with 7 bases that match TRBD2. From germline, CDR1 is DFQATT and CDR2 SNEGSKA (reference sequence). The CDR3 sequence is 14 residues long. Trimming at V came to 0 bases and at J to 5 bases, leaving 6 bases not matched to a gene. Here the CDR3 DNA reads TGCAGTGCTAGAGATGGGGGGGTCGGGGAGACCCAGTACTTC. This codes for CSARDGGVGETQYF.

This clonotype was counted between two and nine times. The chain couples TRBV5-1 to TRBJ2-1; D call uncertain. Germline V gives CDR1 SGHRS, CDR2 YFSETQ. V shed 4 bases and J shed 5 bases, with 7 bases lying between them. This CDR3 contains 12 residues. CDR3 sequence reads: CASSVRNNEQFF. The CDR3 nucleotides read TGCGCCAGCAGCGTCAGAAACAATGAGCAGTTCTTC.

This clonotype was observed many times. The CDR3 here is CASSLGLTRGANVLTF. DNA for the CDR3: TGTGCCAGCAGCTTAGGCCTGACGAGGGGGGCCAACGTCCTGACTTTC. The chain carries TRBV7-8 and TRBJ2-6; the D is unclear. CDR1 and CDR2 from the germline V gene are SGHVS and FQNEAQ. The CDR3 extends over 16 amino acids. V was cut by 1 base and J by 4 bases, with 11 bases left in between.

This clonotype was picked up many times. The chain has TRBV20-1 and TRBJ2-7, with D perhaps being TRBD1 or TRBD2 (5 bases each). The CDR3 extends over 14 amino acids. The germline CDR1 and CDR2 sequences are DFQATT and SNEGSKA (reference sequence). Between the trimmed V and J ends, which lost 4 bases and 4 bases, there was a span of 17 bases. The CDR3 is CSATPDSRGYEQYF. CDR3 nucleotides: TGCAGTGCTACACCGGACTCTAGGGGATACGAGCAGTACTTC.

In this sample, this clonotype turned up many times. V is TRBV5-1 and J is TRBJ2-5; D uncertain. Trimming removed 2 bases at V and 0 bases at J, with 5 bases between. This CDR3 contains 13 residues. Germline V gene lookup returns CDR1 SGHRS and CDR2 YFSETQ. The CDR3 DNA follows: TGCGCCAGCAGCTTCAAGAACCAAGAGACCCAGTACTTC. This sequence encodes CASSFKNQETQYF.

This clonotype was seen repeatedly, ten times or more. The CDR3 here is CASSLLQLGSEQYF. Written as DNA, the CDR3 is TGTGCCAGCAGCCTCCTTCAGTTGGGTTCCGAGCAGTACTTC. The chain couples TRBV6-2 or TRBV6-3 to TRBJ2-7; the D is unclear. There are 14 residues in the CDR3. Germline lookup yields CDR1 MNHEY and CDR2 SVGEGT. V was cut by 6 bases and J by 6 bases, with 18 bases left in between.